This T cell receptor beta chain is from a study of blood T cell repertoires in COVID-19. Study summary: Samples came from the United States, Italy and Spain, spanning acute and convalescent COVID-19. T cells, B-cell-depleted T cells, or PBMCs provided the cDNA or gDNA that served as material.

Per the original data handling: Reference gene primer amplification gave nucleated cell count estimates. The protocol was immunoSEQ multiplex PCR, while the TCRdb copy is restricted to in-frame clones and leaves out a portion. V, J and clone size are those of that table, while D and trimming were read from the DNA. Of around 100,000 clones listed, around 84% are singletons. V lost 3 bases and J 7 bases, leaving 12 bases between the germline ends. The germline CDR1 and CDR2 sequences are MNHNS and SASEGT. This CDR3 spans 13 amino acids. Sequenced input: peripheral blood. The V gene is TRBV6-1, the J gene TRBJ1-2; D remains unclear. This clonotype was sampled from a man between 65 and 79 years old with active or convalescent COVID-19. CDR3 protein: CASSEAGVPGYTF. The CDR3 nucleotides read TGTGCCAGCAGTGAGGCCGGGGTTCCTGGCTACACCTTC.